The 14 T cell receptor beta chains reported below all come from one sample, sequenced in a study of cytomegalovirus exposure and HLA in healthy donors. 13 Jbeta primers and 60 Vbeta primers were used for the PCR. Libraries were prepared by immunoSEQ multiplex PCR; TCRdb keeps only in-frame clonotypes and omits some of them. The sample contains approximately 120,000 clones, 75% to 85% of which appear only once. The specimen sequenced was PBMCs. The receptors were sampled from a woman aged 45-60 years in good health and CMV-seropositive.

This sequence joins TRBV19 and TRBJ2-7; 10 positions match TRBD2. V lost 5 bases and J lost 4; bases outside the gene matches: 8. This CDR3 spans 15 amino acids. Per the germline V gene, CDR1 is LNHDA and CDR2 is SQIVND (reference sequence). Here the CDR3 DNA reads TGTGCCAGTAGTTTGATAGCGGGAGGATTGTACGAGCAGTACTTC. Translated: CASSLIAGGLYEQYF. Full variable domain (missing parts from reference TRBV19 and TRBJ2-7): DGGITQSPKYLFRKEGQNVTLSCEQNLNHDAMYWYRQDPGQGLRLIYYSQIVNDFQKGDIAEGYSVSREKKESFPLTVTSAQKNPTAFYLCASSLIAGGLYEQYFGPGTRLTVT.

This sequence joins TRBV10-1 and TRBJ2-3; weak D call: TRBD1 (6 bases). Trimming removed 4 bases from V and 0 bases from J, with 11 bases in between. CDR1 and CDR2 from the germline V gene are WNHNN and SYGVQD (reference sequence). The CDR3 is 15 residues long. For the CDR3, the DNA is TGCGCCAGCAGTGCAGGGGTAGCTAGCACAGATACGCAGTATTTT. It is translated as CASSAGVASTDTQYF.

The chain links TRBV5-1 to TRBJ2-2, with 12 bases matching TRBD2. The CDR3 has 18 residues. Germline V gene lookup returns CDR1 SGHRS and CDR2 YFSETQ. Trimming took 3 bases from V and 4 from J; bases not matched to a gene: 10. The DNA for the CDR3 is TGCGCCAGCAGCTCAGGACTACTAGCGGGAGGCGTCACCGGGGAGCTGTTTTTT. Amino acid sequence: CASSSGLLAGGVTGELFF.

This clone was recorded a few times. V gene TRBV19 combines with J gene TRBJ1-5, with 10 bases lining up with TRBD1. Germline CDR1 reads LNHDA; CDR2 reads SQIVND (reference sequence). Losses at the gene ends were 7 bases for V and 5 bases for J; bases not matched to a gene: 5. This CDR3 is built from 14 residues. CDR3 DNA: TGTGCCAGTAAATTTGGACAGGGGGATCAGCCCCAGCATTTT. The encoded protein is CASKFGQGDQPQHF.

This clone has a handful of counts. J is TRBJ2-1 and V is TRBV19, with no clear D. Germline V gives CDR1 LNHDA, CDR2 SQIVND (reference sequence). Deletions cut 3 bases from V and 4 bases from J, with 4 bases between. This CDR3 has 12 amino acids. The CDR3 reads CASSIAYNEQFF. For the CDR3, the DNA is TGTGCCAGTAGTATTGCGTACAATGAGCAGTTCTTC.

This clone was found once. The V gene is TRBV5-1, the J gene TRBJ1-3, with D possibly matching TRBD1 (6 bases). Germline V gives CDR1 SGHRS, CDR2 YFSETQ. The CDR3 is made up of 14 amino acids. V was cut by 1 base and J by 3 bases, with 8 bases left in between. CDR3 sequence: CASSLTGYGNTIYF. CDR3 nucleotides: TGCGCCAGCAGCTTGACAGGGTATGGAAACACCATATATTTT.

The chain recombines TRBV14 with TRBJ1-2, with D possibly being TRBD1 (5 bases). The CDR3 runs to 14 residues. From germline, CDR1 is SGHDN and CDR2 FVKESK. Deletions cut 4 bases from V and 8 bases from J, with 17 bases between. The CDR3 region has the DNA TGTGCCAGCAGCCCCTCAGGGCATGGAGTCGGCTACACCTTC. Encoded protein: CASSPSGHGVGYTF.

This clone has just a few counts. The chain links TRBV28 to TRBJ2-7, with 9 bases matching TRBD2. Germline trimming cut 5 bases from V and 4 bases from J; bases unmatched to any gene: 6. The CDR3 sequence is 14 residues long. Germline CDR1 reads MDHEN; CDR2 reads SYDVKM. CDR3 nucleotides: TGTGCCAGCAGTACAGTACTAGCGGGTTACGAGCAGTACTTC. Protein sequence: CASSTVLAGYEQYF.

V is TRBV5-5 and J is TRBJ2-7; tentatively, D is TRBD1 (6 bases). Germline loops: CDR1 SGHKS, CDR2 YYEKEE (reference sequence). The CDR3 extends over 13 amino acids. The V gene lost 5 bases and the J gene lost 5 bases, with 14 bases spanning the gap. The CDR3 here is CASRWTATNEQYF. The CDR3 DNA reads TGTGCCAGCAGGTGGACAGCCACCAACGAGCAGTACTTC.

This clone was observed a single time. The V and J genes are TRBV10-3 and TRBJ1-1; D gene ambiguous. The germline V gene has CDR1 ENHRY and CDR2 SYGVKD. The V and J ends lost 5 bases and 1 base respectively, with 14 bases between them. CDR3 length: 15 residues. The CDR3 sequence: CAISTRDSTNTEAFF. CDR3 coding DNA: TGTGCCATCAGTACACGAGACTCTACGAACACTGAAGCTTTCTTT.

This clone was seen only a few times. This CDR3 reads CASSVGTSKDNEQFF. Written as DNA, the CDR3 is TGTGCCAGCAGCGTCGGGACTAGTAAAGACAATGAGCAGTTCTTC. The genes are TRBV7-8 and TRBJ2-1; 8 bases are a match to TRBD2. Germline-derived CDR1 and CDR2 are SGHVS and FQNEAQ. The CDR3 spans 15 residues. V dropped 5 bases and J dropped 5; count of bases not matched to a gene: 8.

This sequence joins TRBV23-1 and TRBJ1-1; 7 bases map to TRBD1. TRBV23-1 is placed among ORFs of uncertain function. The CDR3 runs to 18 residues. J lost 7 bases, V lost 4 bases, and 21 bases had no gene match. As DNA, the CDR3 is TGCGCCAGCAGTCTTATACCCGGACAGGCGGAGTATCCCTATGAAGCTTTCTTT. Amino acids: CASSLIPGQAEYPYEAFF.

The chain combines TRBV5-1 with TRBJ2-3, with D possibly matching TRBD2 (5 bases). The V end was cut by 4 bases, the J end by 0 bases, with 9 bases between. CDR3 length: 14 residues. From germline, CDR1 is SGHRS and CDR2 YFSETQ. The CDR3 reads CASSGTGSTDTQYF. As DNA, the CDR3 is TGCGCCAGCAGCGGAACGGGGAGCACAGATACGCAGTATTTT.

This chain uses TRBV2 with TRBJ2-7; 8 positions agree with TRBD1. Per the germline V gene, CDR1 is SNHLY and CDR2 is FYNNEI. V shed 6 bases, J shed 3 bases, and the junction held 1 base outside the gene matches. The CDR3 covers 12 residues. The CDR3 reads CASSTGGYEQYF. CDR3 DNA sequence: TGTGCCAGCAGCACAGGGGGCTACGAGCAGTACTTC. Full variable domain (rest looked up from reference TRBV2 and TRBJ2-7): EPEVTQTPSHQVTQMGQEVILRCVPISNHLYFYWYRQILGQKVEFLVSFYNNEISEKSEIFDDQFSVERPDGSNFTLKIRSTKLEDSAMYFCASSTGGYEQYFGPGTRLTVT.